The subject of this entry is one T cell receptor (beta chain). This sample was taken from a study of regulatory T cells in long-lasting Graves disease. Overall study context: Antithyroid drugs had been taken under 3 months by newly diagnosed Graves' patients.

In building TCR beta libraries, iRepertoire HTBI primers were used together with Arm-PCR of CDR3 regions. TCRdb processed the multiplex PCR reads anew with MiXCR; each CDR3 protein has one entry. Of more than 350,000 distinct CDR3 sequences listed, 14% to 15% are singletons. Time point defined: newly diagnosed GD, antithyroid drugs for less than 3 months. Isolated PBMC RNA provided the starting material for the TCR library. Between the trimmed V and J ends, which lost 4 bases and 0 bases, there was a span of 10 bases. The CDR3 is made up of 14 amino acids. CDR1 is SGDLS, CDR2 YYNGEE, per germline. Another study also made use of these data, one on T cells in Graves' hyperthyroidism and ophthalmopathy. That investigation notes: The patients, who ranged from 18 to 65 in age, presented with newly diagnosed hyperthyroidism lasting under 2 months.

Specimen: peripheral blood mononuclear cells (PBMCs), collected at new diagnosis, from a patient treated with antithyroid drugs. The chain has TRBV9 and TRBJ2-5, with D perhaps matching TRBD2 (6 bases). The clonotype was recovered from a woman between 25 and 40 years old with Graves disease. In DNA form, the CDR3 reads TGTGCCAGCAGCCCCCGGGACTACCAAGAGACCCAGTACTTC. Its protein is CASSPRDYQETQYF.